One sample yielded the 14 T cell receptor beta chains listed below, sequenced in a study of cytomegalovirus exposure and HLA in healthy donors. In the PCR, 60 Vbeta and 13 Jbeta primers were used. Measured with immunoSEQ multiplex PCR; TCRdb has only the in-frame clones, and not every one. The sample includes about 120,000 clones, 77% seen only once; the top ten take 3.7%. Sequencing used PBMCs. These receptors originate from a human donor in good health.

CDR3 loop: CASSLGWGGDTGELFF. In DNA form, the CDR3 reads TGTGCCAGCAGCTTGGGTTGGGGAGGGGACACCGGGGAGCTGTTTTTT. This chain joins TRBV5-4 and TRBJ2-2, with 7 bases identical to TRBD2. The CDR3 contains 16 residues. Losses at the gene ends were 0 bases for V and 3 bases for J; bases not matched to a gene: 5. Germline loops: CDR1 SGHNT, CDR2 YYREEE (reference sequence).

V and J are TRBV15 and TRBJ1-1; no clear D. The CDR3 is 15 residues long. From germline, CDR1 is LNHNV and CDR2 YYDKDF (reference sequence). V was trimmed by 5 bases and J by 0 bases, leaving 13 bases between them. CDR3 coding DNA: TGTGCCACCAGCCCTTTCCGCGGGATGAACACTGAAGCTTTCTTT. Translation: CATSPFRGMNTEAFF.

The J gene is TRBJ2-7, the V gene TRBV6-5; TRBD2 agrees at 11 bases. The CDR3 contains 13 residues. Looked up from germline, CDR1 is MNHEY and CDR2 is SVGAGI. J gave up 6 bases and V 4 bases, and 2 bases lay outside the gene matches. CDR3 residues: CASSLTSGIEQYF. The CDR3 DNA follows: TGTGCCAGCAGTTTGACTAGCGGGATCGAGCAGTACTTC.

This clone was counted a single time. The chain's CDR3 is CASSRGRGNNQPQHF. The CDR3 bases are TGTGCCAGTAGTCGGGGCAGGGGGAACAATCAGCCCCAGCATTTT. The chain couples TRBV19 to TRBJ1-5; 7 bases are a match to TRBD1. The V and J ends lost 5 bases and 3 bases, in that order; junction bases with no gene match: 7. The CDR3 totals 15 residues. Germline V CDR1 and CDR2: LNHDA, SQIVND (reference sequence).

This chain links TRBV5-1 with TRBJ2-5, with a weak D call TRBD1 (6 bases). CDR3 length: 16 amino acids. Germline assignment: CDR1 SGHRS and CDR2 YFSETQ. V was shortened by 3 bases and J by 1 base, with 16 bases between the two germline ends. The CDR3, as DNA: TGCGCCAGCAGCTCGGGACCCACAGGGTCCCAAGAGACCCAGTACTTC. Translated: CASSSGPTGSQETQYF.

This clone appeared a few times. This chain links TRBV27 with TRBJ1-2; D remains unclear. V lost 0 bases, J lost 4 bases, and 9 bases lay in between. The CDR3 loop spans 14 amino acids. CDR1 and CDR2 from the germline V gene are MNHEY and SMNVEV (reference sequence). In DNA, the CDR3 is TGTGCCAGCAGTTTATCGAGGGCAGGCTATGGCTACACCTTC. Protein sequence: CASSLSRAGYGYTF.

Of note for this clone: One junction end does not reproduce the germline sequence, and a read error may be involved. The chain carries TRBV7-9 and TRBJ2-7; TRBD1 matches at 9 bases. The germline V gene encodes CDR1 SEHNR and CDR2 FQNEAQ (reference sequence). This CDR3 region has 17 residues. The CDR3 DNA reads as TGTTCCAGCAGCTCCAGCTCGGGGACAGGGTCTTGGGTCGAGCAGTACTTC. It translates to CSSSSSSGTGSWVEQYF.

This chain joins TRBV6-1 and TRBJ1-4, with D maybe TRBD1 (5 bases). V shed 3 bases and J shed 10 bases, with 15 bases lying between them. Per germline, CDR1 MNHNS and CDR2 SASEGT. The CDR3 consists of 14 residues. CDR3 region: CASSDQGLGGKLFF. CDR3 bases: TGTGCCAGCAGTGATCAGGGTTTGGGAGGAAAACTGTTTTTT.

The V and J genes are TRBV5-1 and TRBJ1-1, with 9 bases fitting TRBD1. Germline CDR1 and CDR2: SGHRS and YFSETQ. The trim removed 4 bases at V and 4 bases at J, leaving 5 bases unmatched. The CDR3 length is 14 residues. CDR3 in DNA: TGCGCCAGCAGCCGGGACAGGGAGCTCACTGAAGCTTTCTTT. Protein product: CASSRDRELTEAFF.

The CDR3 spells CASSLRGSNSPLHF. In DNA, the CDR3 is TGTGCCAGCAGCTTGAGGGGATCTAATTCACCCCTCCACTTT. This chain links TRBV5-6 with TRBJ1-6, with a weak D call TRBD1 (5 bases). The CDR3 is 14 amino acids. Trimming pared 1 base from V and 6 bases from J, leaving 8 bases between. Germline V gene sequence: CDR1 SGHDT, CDR2 YYEEEE.

The V call is TRBV11-2, the J call TRBJ1-1, with a tentative D call TRBD1 (5 bases). V shed 4 bases and J shed 5 bases, with 17 bases lying between them. Germline CDR1 reads SGHAT; CDR2 reads FQNNGV. The CDR3 is 15 residues long. CDR3 coding DNA: TGTGCCAGCAGCTCAGAGTGGGGGGTCAAGACTGAAGCTTTCTTT. It yields the protein CASSSEWGVKTEAFF.

This clone was counted a single time. This sequence joins TRBV9 and TRBJ2-1; 9 bases are shared with TRBD2. The CDR3 totals 15 residues. Germline CDR1 SGDLS, CDR2 YYNGEE. J gave up 7 bases and V 0 bases, and 5 bases lay outside the gene matches. CDR3: CASSVVSGSWNEQFF. In nucleotides, the CDR3 is TGTGCCAGCAGCGTAGTTAGCGGGAGTTGGAATGAGCAGTTCTTC.

The V call is TRBV6-1, the J call TRBJ2-5; D not resolved. The J call is in doubt because the DNA end fits TRBJ2-7 better. The CDR3 spans 15 residues. The germline CDR1 and CDR2 sequences are MNHNS and SASEGT. CDR3 DNA sequence: TGTGCCAGCAGTGAAGAGTACAGTCACACCTACGAGCAGTACTTC. Its translation: CASSEEYSHTYEQYF.

The J gene is TRBJ2-7, the V gene TRBV28; D is unclear. Trimming took off 1 base at V and 3 bases at J, with 10 bases between the two ends. The CDR3 loop spans 14 amino acids. CDR1 is MDHEN and CDR2 is SYDVKM in the germline V gene. The DNA for the CDR3 is TGTGCCAGCAGTTTATTACGGGTGGGCTACGAGCAGTACTTC. The encoded protein is CASSLLRVGYEQYF.